This T cell receptor (beta chain) comes out of a study of shared clonotypes between healthy human individuals. Comment on this clone: The same CDR3 is also encoded by other DNA sequences in this sample.

CD4+ cells underwent separation, giving CD45RA+ naive and CD45RA-negative memory subsets. The repertoire was sequenced with immunoSEQ multiplex PCR; TCRdb's copy has only in-frame clones and lacks some. Among over a million clones listed, 96% were seen once. V shed 6 bases and J 4 bases; nucleotides not matched to a gene: 3. There are 14 residues in the CDR3. In germline, CDR1 is MDHEN, CDR2 SYDVKM. This chain links TRBV28 with TRBJ2-2; the match to TRBD1 covers 9 bases. The source is a young man in good health. Sequencing used naive CD4+ T cells sorted from blood. This sample's subset: CD45RA+ positively selected. CDR3 protein: CASRGQGFTGELFF. The CDR3 region has the DNA TGTGCCAGCAGGGGACAGGGTTTCACCGGGGAGCTGTTTTTT.